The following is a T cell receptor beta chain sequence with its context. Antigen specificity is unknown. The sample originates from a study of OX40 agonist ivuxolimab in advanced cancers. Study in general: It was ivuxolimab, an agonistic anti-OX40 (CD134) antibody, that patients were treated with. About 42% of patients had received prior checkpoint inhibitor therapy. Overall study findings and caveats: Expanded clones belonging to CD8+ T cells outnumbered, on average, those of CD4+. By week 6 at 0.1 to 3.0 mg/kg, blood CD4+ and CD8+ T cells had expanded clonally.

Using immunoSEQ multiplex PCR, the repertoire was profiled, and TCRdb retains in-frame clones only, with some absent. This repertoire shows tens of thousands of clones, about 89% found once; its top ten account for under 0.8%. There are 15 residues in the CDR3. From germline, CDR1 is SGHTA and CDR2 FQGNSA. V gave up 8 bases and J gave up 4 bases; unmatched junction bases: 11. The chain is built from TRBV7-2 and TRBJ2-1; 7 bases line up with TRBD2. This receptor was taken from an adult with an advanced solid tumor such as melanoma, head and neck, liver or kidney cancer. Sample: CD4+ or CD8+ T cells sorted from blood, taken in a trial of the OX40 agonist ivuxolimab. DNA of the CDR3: TGTGCCAGCGGATTATCCGGGACTATTTACAATGAGCAGTTCTTC. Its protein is CASGLSGTIYNEQFF.